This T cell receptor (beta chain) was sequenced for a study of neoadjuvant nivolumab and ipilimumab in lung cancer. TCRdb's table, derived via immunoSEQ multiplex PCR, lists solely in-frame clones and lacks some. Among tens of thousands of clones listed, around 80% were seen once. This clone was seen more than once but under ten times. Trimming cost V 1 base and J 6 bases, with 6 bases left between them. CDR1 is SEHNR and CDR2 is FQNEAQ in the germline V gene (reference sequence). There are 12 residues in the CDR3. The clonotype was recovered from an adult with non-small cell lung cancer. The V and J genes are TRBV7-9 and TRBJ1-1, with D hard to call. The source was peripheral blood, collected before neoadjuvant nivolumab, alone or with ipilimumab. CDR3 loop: CASSLGYPEAFF. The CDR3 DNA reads TGTGCCAGCAGCTTAGGGTACCCTGAAGCTTTCTTT. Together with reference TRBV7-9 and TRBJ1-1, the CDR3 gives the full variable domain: DTGVSQNPRHKITKRGQNVTFRCDPISEHNRLYWYRQTLGQGPEFLTYFQNEAQLEKSRLLSDRFSAERPKGSFSTLEIQRTEQGDSAMYLCASSLGYPEAFFGQGTRLTVV.